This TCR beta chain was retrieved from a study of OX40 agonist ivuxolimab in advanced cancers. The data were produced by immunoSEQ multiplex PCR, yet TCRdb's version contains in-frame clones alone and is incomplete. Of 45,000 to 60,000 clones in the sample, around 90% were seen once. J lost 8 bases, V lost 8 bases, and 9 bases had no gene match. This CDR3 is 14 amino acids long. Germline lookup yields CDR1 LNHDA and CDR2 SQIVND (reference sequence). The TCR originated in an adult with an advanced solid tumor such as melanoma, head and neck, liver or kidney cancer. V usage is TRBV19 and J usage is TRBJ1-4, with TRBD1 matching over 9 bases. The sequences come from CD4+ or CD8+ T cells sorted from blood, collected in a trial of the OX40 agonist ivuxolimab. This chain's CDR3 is CASAYGQGREKLFF. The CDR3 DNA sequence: TGTGCCAGTGCCTACGGACAGGGGAGGGAAAAACTGTTTTTT. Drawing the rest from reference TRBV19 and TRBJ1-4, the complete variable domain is DGGITQSPKYLFRKEGQNVTLSCEQNLNHDAMYWYRQDPGQGLRLIYYSQIVNDFQKGDIAEGYSVSREKKESFPLTVTSAQKNPTAFYLCASAYGQGREKLFFGSGTQLSVL.